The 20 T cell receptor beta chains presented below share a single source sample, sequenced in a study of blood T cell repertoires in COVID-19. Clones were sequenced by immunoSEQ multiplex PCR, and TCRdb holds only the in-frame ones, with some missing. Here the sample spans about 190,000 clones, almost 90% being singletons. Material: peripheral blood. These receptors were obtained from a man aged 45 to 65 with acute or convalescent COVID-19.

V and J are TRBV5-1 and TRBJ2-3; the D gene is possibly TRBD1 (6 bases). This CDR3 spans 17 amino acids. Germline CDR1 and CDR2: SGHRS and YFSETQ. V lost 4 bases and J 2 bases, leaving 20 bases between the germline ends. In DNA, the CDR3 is TGCGCCAGCAGCCCGAACCAGGGGAGAATAGCCACAGATACGCAGTATTTT. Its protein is CASSPNQGRIATDTQYF.

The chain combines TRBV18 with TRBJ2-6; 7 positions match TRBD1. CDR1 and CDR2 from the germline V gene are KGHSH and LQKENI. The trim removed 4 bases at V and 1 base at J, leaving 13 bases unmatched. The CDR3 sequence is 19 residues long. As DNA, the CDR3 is TGTGCCAGCTCACGAGATACGGGACAGTTGCTATCTGGGGCCAACGTCCTGACTTTC. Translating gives CASSRDTGQLLSGANVLTF.

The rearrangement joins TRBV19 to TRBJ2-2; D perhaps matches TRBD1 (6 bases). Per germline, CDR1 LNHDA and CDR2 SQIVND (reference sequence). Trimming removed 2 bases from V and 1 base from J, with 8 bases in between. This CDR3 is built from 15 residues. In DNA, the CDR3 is TGTGCCAGTAGTATAAAGGACAGGAACACCGGGGAGCTGTTTTTT. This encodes CASSIKDRNTGELFF.

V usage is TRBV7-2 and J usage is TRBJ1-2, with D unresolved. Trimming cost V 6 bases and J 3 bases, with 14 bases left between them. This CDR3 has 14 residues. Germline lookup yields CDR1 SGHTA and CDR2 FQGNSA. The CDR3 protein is CASSMERLDYGYTF. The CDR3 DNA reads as TGTGCCAGCAGTATGGAGAGATTGGACTATGGCTACACCTTC.

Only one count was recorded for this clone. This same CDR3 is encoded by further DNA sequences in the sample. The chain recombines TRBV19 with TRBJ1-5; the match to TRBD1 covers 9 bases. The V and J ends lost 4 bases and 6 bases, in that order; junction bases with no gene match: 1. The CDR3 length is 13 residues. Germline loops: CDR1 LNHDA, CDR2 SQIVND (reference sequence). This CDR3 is CASSRGQGQPQHF. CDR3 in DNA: TGTGCCAGTAGTAGGGGACAGGGTCAGCCCCAGCATTTT.

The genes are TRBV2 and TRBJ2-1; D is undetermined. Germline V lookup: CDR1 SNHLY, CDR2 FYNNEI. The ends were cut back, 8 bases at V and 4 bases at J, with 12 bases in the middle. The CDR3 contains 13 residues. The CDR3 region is CASFLAFYNEQFF. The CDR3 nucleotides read TGTGCCAGCTTTTTGGCTTTTTACAATGAGCAGTTCTTC. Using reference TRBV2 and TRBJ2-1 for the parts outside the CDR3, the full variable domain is EPEVTQTPSHQVTQMGQEVILRCVPISNHLYFYWYRQILGQKVEFLVSFYNNEISEKSEIFDDQFSVERPDGSNFTLKIRSTKLEDSAMYFCASFLAFYNEQFFGPGTRLTVL.

The CDR3 loop reads CASSLASSNEQFF. CDR3 nucleotides: TGTGCCAGCAGCTTGGCTTCGAGTAATGAGCAGTTCTTC. This sequence joins TRBV5-6 and TRBJ2-1; D gene unclear. Germline-derived CDR1 and CDR2 are SGHDT and YYEEEE. CDR3 length: 13 residues. Between the trimmed V and J ends, which lost 0 bases and 7 bases, there was a span of 8 bases.

In DNA form, the CDR3 reads TGTGCCAGCAGCGTTACTAGCGGGGGGAACACCGGGGAGCTGTTTTTT. It specifies CASSVTSGGNTGELFF. The chain links TRBV9 to TRBJ2-2; 11 bases are shared with TRBD2. V lost 2 bases to trimming and J lost 1 base; unmatched junction nucleotides: 1. The CDR3 contains 16 residues. The V gene's germline CDR1 is SGDLS and CDR2 YYNGEE.

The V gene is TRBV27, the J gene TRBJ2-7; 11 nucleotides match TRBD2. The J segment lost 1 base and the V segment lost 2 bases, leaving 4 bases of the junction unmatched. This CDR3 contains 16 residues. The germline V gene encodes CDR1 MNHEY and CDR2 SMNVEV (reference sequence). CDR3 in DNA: TGTGCCAGCAGTTTACAGACTAGCGGGGCTTCCTACGAGCAGTACTTC. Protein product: CASSLQTSGASYEQYF.

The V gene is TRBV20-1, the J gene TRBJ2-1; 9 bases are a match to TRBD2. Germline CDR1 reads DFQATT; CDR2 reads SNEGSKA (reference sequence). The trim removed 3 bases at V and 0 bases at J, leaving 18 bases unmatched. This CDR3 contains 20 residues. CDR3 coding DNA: TGCAGTGCTAGTATTTCGACCGGACTAGCGAGGGGCAGCTCCTACAATGAGCAGTTCTTC. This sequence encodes CSASISTGLARGSSYNEQFF.

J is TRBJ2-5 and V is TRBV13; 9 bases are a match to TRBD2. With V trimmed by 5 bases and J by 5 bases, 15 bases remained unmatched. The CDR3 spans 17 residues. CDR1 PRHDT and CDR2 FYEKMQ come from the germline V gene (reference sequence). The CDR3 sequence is CASSTGGASGIGETQYF. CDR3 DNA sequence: TGTGCCAGCAGCACCGGTGGGGCTAGCGGGATCGGGGAGACCCAGTACTTC.

DNA for the CDR3: TGCGCCAGCAGCCAAGATGGTAGGACTAGCGACACAGATACGCAGTATTTT. Its translation is CASSQDGRTSDTDTQYF. V and J are TRBV4-1 and TRBJ2-3, with 9 positions matching TRBD2. The germline CDR1 and CDR2 sequences are MGHRA and YSYEKL. The CDR3 has 17 amino acids. Trimming at V came to 0 bases and at J to 2 bases, leaving 6 bases not matched to a gene.

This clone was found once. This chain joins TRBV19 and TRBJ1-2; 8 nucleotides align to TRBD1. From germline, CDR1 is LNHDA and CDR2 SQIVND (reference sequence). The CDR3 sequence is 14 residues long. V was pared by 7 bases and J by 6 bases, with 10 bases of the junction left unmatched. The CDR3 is CASKDRGAQNGYTF. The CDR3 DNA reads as TGTGCCAGTAAAGACAGGGGCGCCCAGAATGGCTACACCTTC.

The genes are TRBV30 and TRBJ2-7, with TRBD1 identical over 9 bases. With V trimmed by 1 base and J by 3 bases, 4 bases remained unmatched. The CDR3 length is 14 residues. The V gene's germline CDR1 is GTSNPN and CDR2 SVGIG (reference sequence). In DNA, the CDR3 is TGTGCCTGGAGTGGTGGGACAGGGTACTACGAGCAGTACTTC. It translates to CAWSGGTGYYEQYF.

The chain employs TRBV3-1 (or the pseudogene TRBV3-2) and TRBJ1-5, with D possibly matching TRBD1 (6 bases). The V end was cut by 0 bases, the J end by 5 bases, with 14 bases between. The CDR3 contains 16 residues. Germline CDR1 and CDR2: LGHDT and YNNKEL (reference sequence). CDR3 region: CASSQDPAGGDQPQHF. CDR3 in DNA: TGTGCCAGCAGCCAAGATCCGGCGGGGGGCGATCAGCCCCAGCATTTT.

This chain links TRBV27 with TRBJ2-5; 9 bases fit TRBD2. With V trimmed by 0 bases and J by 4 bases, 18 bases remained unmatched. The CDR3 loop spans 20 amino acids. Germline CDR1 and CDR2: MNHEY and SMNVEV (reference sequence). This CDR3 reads CASSLSWDRASGIRGETQYF. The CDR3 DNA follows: TGTGCCAGCAGTTTATCCTGGGACAGAGCTAGCGGGATTCGTGGAGAGACCCAGTACTTC.

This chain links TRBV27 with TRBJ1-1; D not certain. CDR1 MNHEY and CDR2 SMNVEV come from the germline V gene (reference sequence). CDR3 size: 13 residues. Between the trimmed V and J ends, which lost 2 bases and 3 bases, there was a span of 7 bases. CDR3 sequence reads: CASSLGQDTEAFF. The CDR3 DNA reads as TGTGCCAGCAGTTTAGGGCAGGACACTGAAGCTTTCTTT.

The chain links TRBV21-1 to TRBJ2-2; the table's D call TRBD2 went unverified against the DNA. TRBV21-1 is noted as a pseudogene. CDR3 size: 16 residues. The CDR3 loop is CASSPTREAGTGELFF. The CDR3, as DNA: TGTGCCAGCAGCCCGACCAGGGAGGCAGGAACCGGGGAGCTGTTTTTT.

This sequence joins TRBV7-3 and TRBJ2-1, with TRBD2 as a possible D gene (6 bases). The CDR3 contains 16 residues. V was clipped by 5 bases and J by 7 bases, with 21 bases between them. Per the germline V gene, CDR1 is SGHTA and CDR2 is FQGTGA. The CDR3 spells CASSPLAAAARNEQFF. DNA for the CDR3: TGTGCCAGCAGCCCCTTAGCGGCTGCGGCCAGGAATGAGCAGTTCTTC.

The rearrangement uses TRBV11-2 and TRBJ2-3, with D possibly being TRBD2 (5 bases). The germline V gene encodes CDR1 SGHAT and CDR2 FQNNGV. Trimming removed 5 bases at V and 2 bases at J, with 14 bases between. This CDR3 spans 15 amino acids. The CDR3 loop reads CASSGRLRDTDTQYF. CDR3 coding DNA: TGTGCCAGCAGCGGTCGACTACGCGACACAGATACGCAGTATTTT.